The 26 T cell receptor beta chains below come from one sample, sequenced in a study of siplizumab effects on memory and regulatory T cells. Libraries were prepared by immunoSEQ multiplex PCR; TCRdb keeps only in-frame clonotypes and omits some of them. The sample contains over 100,000 clones, about 90% of which appear only once. The sequenced material came from Tregs sorted from blood. The receptor source for this set is a human donor in good health.

Worth noting for this clone: Other DNA sequences in the same sample also yield this CDR3. This rearrangement joins TRBV5-1 to TRBJ1-2, with D unclear. In germline, CDR1 is SGHRS, CDR2 YFSETQ. This CDR3 region has 15 residues. V shed 1 base and J shed 1 base, with 11 bases lying between them. The CDR3: CASSLMNGDNYGYTF. As DNA, the CDR3 is TGCGCCAGCAGCTTGATGAATGGGGATAACTATGGCTACACCTTC.

The gene calls are TRBV6-5 and TRBJ2-7; 7 nucleotides match TRBD1. V was clipped by 4 bases and J by 2 bases; unmatched bases: 5. The CDR3 consists of 14 residues. Per the germline V gene, CDR1 is MNHEY and CDR2 is SVGAGI. The CDR3 protein is CASSSYGTAYEQYF. The DNA for the CDR3 is TGTGCCAGCAGTTCGTACGGGACAGCCTACGAGCAGTACTTC.

V and J are TRBV4-1 and TRBJ2-1; D gene uncertain. This CDR3 is built from 15 residues. Germline V gene sequence: CDR1 MGHRA, CDR2 YSYEKL. V was clipped by 0 bases and J by 4 bases, with 10 bases between them. The CDR3 DNA reads TGCGCCAGCAGCCAAGAAGGCAGAGTTTACAATGAGCAGTTCTTC. Its protein product is CASSQEGRVYNEQFF.

The chain carries TRBV2 and TRBJ1-4, with D perhaps matching TRBD1 (6 bases). The V gene lost 7 bases and the J gene lost 8 bases, with 11 bases spanning the gap. Germline CDR1 SNHLY, CDR2 FYNNEI. This CDR3 has 12 residues. The CDR3 DNA reads TGTGCCAGCATGGGGGCAGGGGAAAAACTGTTTTTT. Its translation is CASMGAGEKLFF. Supplemented by reference TRBV2 and TRBJ1-4, the full variable domain reads EPEVTQTPSHQVTQMGQEVILRCVPISNHLYFYWYRQILGQKVEFLVSFYNNEISEKSEIFDDQFSVERPDGSNFTLKIRSTKLEDSAMYFCASMGAGEKLFFGSGTQLSVL.

The chain joins TRBV5-1 to TRBJ2-7, with no clear D. Germline V gene data show CDR1 as SGHRS and CDR2 as YFSETQ. V lost 4 bases, J lost 4 bases, and 9 bases lay in between. This CDR3 spans 12 amino acids. CDR3 DNA sequence: TGCGCCAGCAGCGACTCCTTATACGAGCAGTACTTC. Protein: CASSDSLYEQYF.

The chain joins TRBV14 to TRBJ2-1, with 13 bases that match TRBD2. The CDR3 sequence is 15 residues long. V trimming: 5 bases; J trimming: 7 bases; junction bases outside the gene matches: 5. CDR1 is SGHDN and CDR2 is FVKESK in the germline V gene. The CDR3 sequence is CASSLLAGGRNEQFF. CDR3 in DNA: TGTGCCAGCAGCTTACTAGCGGGGGGGCGTAATGAGCAGTTCTTC.

The V call is TRBV19, the J call TRBJ2-1, with a possible D match to TRBD1 (6 bases). The ends were cut back, 6 bases at V and 7 bases at J, with 13 bases in the middle. The CDR3 has 13 amino acids. Germline CDR1 and CDR2: LNHDA and SQIVND (reference sequence). CDR3 sequence: CASRRGNGNEQFF. DNA for the CDR3: TGTGCCAGTAGAAGGGGGAATGGGAATGAGCAGTTCTTC.

The V gene is TRBV14, the J gene TRBJ2-2; 8 bases match TRBD1. V dropped 4 bases and J dropped 9; count of bases not matched to a gene: 4. The CDR3 runs to 13 residues. In germline, CDR1 is SGHDN, CDR2 FVKESK. DNA for the CDR3: TGTGCCAGCAGCCGCGACAGGGGAAGGGAGCTGTTTTTT. It encodes CASSRDRGRELFF.

The CDR3 region has the DNA TGTGCCAGCAGCTTAAGGGCGGCAGATACGCAGTATTTT. This codes for CASSLRAADTQYF. This chain uses TRBV7-3 with TRBJ2-3; D is uncertain. In germline, CDR1 is SGHTA, CDR2 FQGTGA. V was shortened by 1 base and J by 4 bases, with 6 bases between the two germline ends. This CDR3 region has 13 residues.

The rearrangement links TRBV18 to TRBJ1-3, with unresolved D. The germline V gene has CDR1 KGHSH and CDR2 LQKENI. This CDR3 has 17 amino acids. V dropped 4 bases and J dropped 0 bases, with 16 bases sitting between them. The CDR3 reads CASSLRTAGLSGNTIYF. The CDR3 DNA reads TGTGCCAGCTCACTTCGGACGGCTGGTCTCTCTGGAAACACCATATATTTT.

CDR3 region: CASRPVWGTYTGELFF. As DNA, the CDR3 is TGTGCCAGTAGACCCGTCTGGGGGACCTACACCGGGGAGCTGTTTTTT. The chain employs TRBV19 and TRBJ2-2; D possibly matches TRBD1 or TRBD2 (5 bases each). CDR3 length: 16 residues. CDR1 and CDR2 from the germline V gene are LNHDA and SQIVND (reference sequence). Trimming removed 6 bases at V and 3 bases at J, with 17 bases between.

The V call is TRBV19, the J call TRBJ1-2; TRBD1 matches 7 bases. Losses at the gene ends were 0 bases for V and 4 bases for J; bases not matched to a gene: 2. The CDR3 runs 14 residues. The germline gives CDR1 LNHDA, CDR2 SQIVND (reference sequence). The CDR3 nucleotides are TGTGCCAGTAGTATAGATGGGACAGCCTATGGCTACACCTTC. As protein: CASSIDGTAYGYTF. The full variable domain, its missing parts supplied by reference TRBV19 and TRBJ1-2, is DGGITQSPKYLFRKEGQNVTLSCEQNLNHDAMYWYRQDPGQGLRLIYYSQIVNDFQKGDIAEGYSVSREKKESFPLTVTSAQKNPTAFYLCASSIDGTAYGYTFGSGTRLTVV.

The chain combines TRBV9 with TRBJ2-5; D remains ambiguous. This CDR3 has 14 amino acids. Trimming removed 5 bases at V and 1 base at J, with 12 bases between. Germline V gives CDR1 SGDLS, CDR2 YYNGEE. The CDR3 loop is CASSPAVLQETQYF. DNA for the CDR3: TGTGCCAGCAGTCCTGCTGTGCTCCAAGAGACCCAGTACTTC.

The CDR3 bases are TGTGCCAGTACCCCCGGACAGTATGGCTACACCTTC. Translation: CASTPGQYGYTF. The chain recombines TRBV19 with TRBJ1-2, with a possible D match to TRBD1 (6 bases). The germline V gene encodes CDR1 LNHDA and CDR2 SQIVND (reference sequence). V lost 7 bases to trimming and J lost 5 bases, with 11 bases between them. The CDR3 consists of 12 residues.

By share of the sample, this clone is medium-sized. The chain uses TRBV2 and TRBJ1-3; 9 bases are a match to TRBD1. From germline, CDR1 is SNHLY and CDR2 FYNNEI. Losses at the gene ends were 8 bases for V and 4 bases for J; bases not matched to a gene: 9. This CDR3 contains 15 residues. The CDR3 region is CASWGQGTRGNTIYF. The CDR3 nucleotides read TGTGCCAGCTGGGGACAGGGAACAAGGGGAAACACCATATATTTT.

The chain uses TRBV18 and TRBJ2-2; TRBD2 aligns across 7 bases. From germline, CDR1 is KGHSH and CDR2 LQKENI. The CDR3 spans 17 residues. J was trimmed by 8 bases and V by 6 bases; bases with no gene match: 18. The DNA for the CDR3 is TGTGCCAGCTCCGAGACCAACCGGGACTACAAAGAAGGGGAGCTGTTTTTT. Translation: CASSETNRDYKEGELFF.

The CDR3 loop is CASSEGGPEETQYF. The CDR3 DNA is TGTGCCAGCAGTGAGGGGGGGCCCGAGGAGACCCAGTACTTC. This chain links TRBV6-1 with TRBJ2-5; D perhaps matches TRBD2 (7 bases). Germline CDR1 is MNHNS and CDR2 is SASEGT. The germline V and J ends were trimmed by 3 bases and 5 bases, with 13 bases remaining between them. CDR3 size: 14 residues.

The V and J genes are TRBV7-2 and TRBJ1-1; the D is unclear. Per germline, CDR1 SGHTA and CDR2 FQGNSA. CDR3 length: 14 residues. Trimming removed 2 bases from V and 5 bases from J, with 12 bases in between. The CDR3 sequence: CASSLNPRRTEAFF. DNA of the CDR3: TGTGCCAGCAGCTTAAATCCCCGGAGGACTGAAGCTTTCTTT.

The chain joins TRBV10-1 to TRBJ2-7, with D perhaps being TRBD1 or TRBD2 (5 bases each). The germline gives CDR1 WNHNN, CDR2 SYGVQD (reference sequence). V was cut by 6 bases and J by 2 bases, with 11 bases left in between. This CDR3 has 13 residues. This CDR3 is CASSGDATYEQYF. The DNA for the CDR3 is TGCGCCAGCAGCGGGGACGCAACCTACGAGCAGTACTTC.

DNA for the CDR3: TGTGCCAGCAGGTCCTCCTACGAGCAGTACTTC. Its translation: CASRSSYEQYF. This chain joins TRBV7-2 and TRBJ2-7; no firm D call. The V and J ends lost 6 bases and 0 bases respectively, with 3 bases between them. Germline CDR1 is SGHTA and CDR2 is FQGNSA. The CDR3 totals 11 residues.

The chain couples TRBV19 to TRBJ2-2, with 9 bases aligning to TRBD1. J gave up 4 bases and V 6 bases, and 3 bases lay outside the gene matches. This CDR3 is built from 14 residues. Germline loops: CDR1 LNHDA, CDR2 SQIVND (reference sequence). The CDR3 spells CASRGQGTTGELFF. Here the CDR3 DNA reads TGTGCCAGTAGGGGACAGGGTACCACCGGGGAGCTGTTTTTT. Variable domain in full (rest from reference TRBV19 and TRBJ2-2): DGGITQSPKYLFRKEGQNVTLSCEQNLNHDAMYWYRQDPGQGLRLIYYSQIVNDFQKGDIAEGYSVSREKKESFPLTVTSAQKNPTAFYLCASRGQGTTGELFFGEGSRLTVL.

The gene calls are TRBV19 and TRBJ1-2; 7 bases are shared with TRBD1. Germline V gives CDR1 LNHDA, CDR2 SQIVND (reference sequence). Unmatched junction bases numbered 5, after V lost 8 bases and J lost 5 bases. CDR3 length: 12 amino acids. This CDR3 is CASWGQSYGYTF. The CDR3 coding sequence is TGTGCCAGTTGGGGACAGTCATATGGCTACACCTTC.

The chain combines TRBV6-5 with TRBJ2-7; the D call may be TRBD1 or TRBD2 (5 bases each). The CDR3 loop spans 10 amino acids. CDR1 is MNHEY and CDR2 is SVGAGI in the germline V gene. V lost 6 bases and J 11 bases, leaving 11 bases between the germline ends. The CDR3 region is CASRRDREYF. The CDR3 DNA sequence: TGTGCCAGCAGGAGGGACCGGGAGTACTTC.

The rearrangement links TRBV27 to TRBJ1-1; perhaps TRBD1 as D (5 bases). Germline CDR1 is MNHEY and CDR2 is SMNVEV (reference sequence). Trimming cost V 7 bases and J 0 bases, with 15 bases left between them. The CDR3 is 15 amino acids. Here the CDR3 reads CASTPFLGLNTEAFF. The CDR3, as DNA: TGTGCCAGCACCCCGTTTCTGGGACTGAACACTGAAGCTTTCTTT.

The chain's CDR3 is CASRSGLNTGELFF. CDR3 coding DNA: TGTGCCAGCAGGAGCGGGTTGAACACCGGGGAGCTGTTTTTT. The chain recombines TRBV5-4 with TRBJ2-2; D might be TRBD2 (6 bases). Germline loops: CDR1 SGHNT, CDR2 YYREEE (reference sequence). The ends were cut back, 5 bases at V and 1 base at J, with 9 bases in the middle. This CDR3 region has 14 residues.

The chain couples TRBV11-2 to TRBJ1-4; D might be TRBD1 (5 bases). CDR3 length: 13 residues. V was clipped by 1 base and J by 12 bases, with 12 bases between them. CDR1 SGHAT and CDR2 FQNNGV come from the germline V gene. CDR3 sequence: CASSLVGSGQLFF. The CDR3 DNA reads as TGTGCCAGCAGCTTAGTCGGCTCAGGGCAACTGTTTTTT.